The entry below gives a single T cell receptor beta chain sequence along with its context. The data originate from a study of control samples from healthy donors and cancer patients. CDR1 is KGHDR, CDR2 SFDVKD, per germline. V lost 4 bases, J lost 0 bases, and 4 bases stayed unmatched. The CDR3 extends over 17 amino acids. This table comes from immunoSEQ multiplex PCR, and its TCRdb copy is limited to in-frame clones, with some not included. Here the sample spans about 160,000 clones, 94% being singletons. Sequencing was carried out using blood. The sequence derives from a woman aged 40 to 50 in good health. The chain uses TRBV24-1 and TRBJ2-5, with 13 positions matching TRBD2. For the CDR3, the DNA is TGTGCCACCAGTGACGCGGGACTAGCGGGGAACCAAGAGACCCAGTACTTC. It yields the protein CATSDAGLAGNQETQYF.